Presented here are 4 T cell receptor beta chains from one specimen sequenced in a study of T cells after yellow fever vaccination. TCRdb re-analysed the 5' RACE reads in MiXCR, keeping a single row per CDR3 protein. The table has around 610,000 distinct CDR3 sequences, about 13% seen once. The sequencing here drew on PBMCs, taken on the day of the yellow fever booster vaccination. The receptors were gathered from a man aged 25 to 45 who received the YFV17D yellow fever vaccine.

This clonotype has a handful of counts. CDR3 coding DNA: TGTGCCATCAGTGGTGGGATCGGGGTTGTGGAGACCCAGTACTTC. This sequence encodes CAISGGIGVVETQYF. V gene TRBV10-3 combines with J gene TRBJ2-5, with D maybe TRBD2 (5 bases). CDR1 is ENHRY and CDR2 is SYGVKD in the germline V gene. V lost 4 bases to trimming and J lost 5 bases, with 17 bases between them. This CDR3 region has 15 residues.

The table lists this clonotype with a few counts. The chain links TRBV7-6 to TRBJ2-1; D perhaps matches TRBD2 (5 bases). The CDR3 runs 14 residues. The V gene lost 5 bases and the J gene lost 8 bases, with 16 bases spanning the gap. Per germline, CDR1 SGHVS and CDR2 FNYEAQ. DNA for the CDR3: TGTGCCAGCAGCCTGTTCACTAGTTCGTATGAGCAGTTCTTC. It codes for CASSLFTSSYEQFF.

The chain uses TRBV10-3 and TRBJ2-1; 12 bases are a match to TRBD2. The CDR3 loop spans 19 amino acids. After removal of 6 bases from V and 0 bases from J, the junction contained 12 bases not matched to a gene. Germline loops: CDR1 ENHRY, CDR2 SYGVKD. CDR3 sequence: CAIRPIWTSGASSYNEQFF. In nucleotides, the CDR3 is TGTGCCATCAGACCCATATGGACTAGCGGGGCTAGCTCCTACAATGAGCAGTTCTTC.

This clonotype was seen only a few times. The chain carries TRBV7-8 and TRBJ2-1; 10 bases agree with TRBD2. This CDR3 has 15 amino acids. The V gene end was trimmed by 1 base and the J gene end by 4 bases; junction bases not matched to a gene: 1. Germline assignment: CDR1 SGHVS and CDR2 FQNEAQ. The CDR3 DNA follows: TGTGCCAGCAGCTTAGGGGGACTAGCGTACAATGAGCAGTTCTTC. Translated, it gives CASSLGGLAYNEQFF.